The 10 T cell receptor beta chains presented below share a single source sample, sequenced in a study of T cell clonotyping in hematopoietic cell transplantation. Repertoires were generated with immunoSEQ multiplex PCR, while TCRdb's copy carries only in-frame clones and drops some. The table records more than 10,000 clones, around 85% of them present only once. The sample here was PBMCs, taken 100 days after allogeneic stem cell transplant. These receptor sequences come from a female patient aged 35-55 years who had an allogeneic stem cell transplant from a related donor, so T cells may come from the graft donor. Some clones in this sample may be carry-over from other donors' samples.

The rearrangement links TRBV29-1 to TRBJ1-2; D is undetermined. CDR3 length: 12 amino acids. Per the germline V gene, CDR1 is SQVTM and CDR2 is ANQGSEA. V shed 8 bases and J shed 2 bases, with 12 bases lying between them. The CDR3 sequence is CSLQERNYGYTF. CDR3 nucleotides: TGCAGCCTCCAGGAGCGCAACTATGGCTACACCTTC.

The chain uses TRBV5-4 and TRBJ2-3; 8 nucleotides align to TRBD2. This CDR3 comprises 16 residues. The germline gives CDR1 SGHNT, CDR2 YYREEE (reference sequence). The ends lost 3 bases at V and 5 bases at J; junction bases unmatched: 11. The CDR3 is CASSSWGTRAKDTQYF. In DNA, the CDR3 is TGTGCCAGCAGCTCCTGGGGGACTAGGGCAAAAGATACGCAGTATTTT.

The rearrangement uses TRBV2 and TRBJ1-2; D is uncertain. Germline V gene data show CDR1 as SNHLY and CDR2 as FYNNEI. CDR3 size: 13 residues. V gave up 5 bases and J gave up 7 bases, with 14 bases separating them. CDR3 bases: TGTGCCAGCAGTTCTCTTACCGTAACTGGCTACACCTTC. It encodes CASSSLTVTGYTF.

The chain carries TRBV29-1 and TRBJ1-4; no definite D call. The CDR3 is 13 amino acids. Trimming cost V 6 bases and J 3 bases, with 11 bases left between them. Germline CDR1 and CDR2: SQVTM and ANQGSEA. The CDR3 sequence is CSVAPGPNEKLFF. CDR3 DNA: TGCAGCGTGGCCCCGGGCCCTAATGAAAAACTGTTTTTT. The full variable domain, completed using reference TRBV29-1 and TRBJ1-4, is SAVISQKPSRDICQRGTSLTIQCQVDSQVTMMFWYRQQPGQSLTLIATANQGSEATYESGFVIDKFPISRPNLTFSTLTVSNMSPEDSSIYLCSVAPGPNEKLFFGSGTQLSVL.

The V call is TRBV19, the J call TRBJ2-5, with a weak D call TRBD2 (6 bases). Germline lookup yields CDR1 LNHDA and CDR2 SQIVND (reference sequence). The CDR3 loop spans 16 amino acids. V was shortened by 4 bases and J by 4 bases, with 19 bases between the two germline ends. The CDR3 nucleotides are TGTGCCAGTAGTAGGGGAGGAGGGTGGTTAGGAGAGACCCAGTACTTC. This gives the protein CASSRGGGWLGETQYF.

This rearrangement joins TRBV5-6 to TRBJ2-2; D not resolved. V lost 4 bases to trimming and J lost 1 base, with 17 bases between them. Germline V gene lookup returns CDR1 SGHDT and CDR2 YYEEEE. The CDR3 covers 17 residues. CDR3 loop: CASSRWVLGENTGELFF. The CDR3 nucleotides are TGTGCCAGCAGCCGGTGGGTTTTAGGCGAGAACACCGGGGAGCTGTTTTTT.

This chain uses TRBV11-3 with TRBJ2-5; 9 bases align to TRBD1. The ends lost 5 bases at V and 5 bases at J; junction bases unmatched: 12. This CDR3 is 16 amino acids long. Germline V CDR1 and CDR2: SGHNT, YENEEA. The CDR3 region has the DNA TGTGCCAGCAGCGCTAGTGGGGCTGGGACAGGGGAGACCCAGTACTTC. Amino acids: CASSASGAGTGETQYF.

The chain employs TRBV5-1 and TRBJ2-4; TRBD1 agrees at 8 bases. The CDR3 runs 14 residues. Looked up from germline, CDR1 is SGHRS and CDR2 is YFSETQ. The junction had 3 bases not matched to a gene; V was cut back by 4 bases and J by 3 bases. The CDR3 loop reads CASSGTGGKNIQYF. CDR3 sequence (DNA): TGCGCCAGCAGCGGAACAGGGGGCAAAAACATTCAGTACTTC.

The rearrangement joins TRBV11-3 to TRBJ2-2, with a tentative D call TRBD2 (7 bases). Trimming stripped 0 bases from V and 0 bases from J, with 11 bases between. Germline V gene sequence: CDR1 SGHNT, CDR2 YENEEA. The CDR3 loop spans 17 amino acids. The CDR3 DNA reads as TGTGCCAGCAGCTTAGATCCGGGGGGCGCGAACACCGGGGAGCTGTTTTTT. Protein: CASSLDPGGANTGELFF.

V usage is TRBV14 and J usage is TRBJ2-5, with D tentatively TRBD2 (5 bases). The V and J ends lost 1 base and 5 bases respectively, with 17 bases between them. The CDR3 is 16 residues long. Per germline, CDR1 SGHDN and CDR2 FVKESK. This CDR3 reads CASSQGARALRETQYF. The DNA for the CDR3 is TGTGCCAGCAGCCAAGGGGCGCGGGCCCTCCGGGAGACCCAGTACTTC.